The sequence of this T cell receptor beta chain was determined in a study of shared T cell receptors in the human thymus. The germline CDR1 and CDR2 sequences are MNHEY and SVGAGI. V was pared by 6 bases and J by 0 bases, with 8 bases between. There are 14 residues in the CDR3. Sequenced by immunoSEQ multiplex PCR; TCRdb stores in-frame clones only, minus some. The data show roughly 660,000 clones, around 89% seen once. The sample was also reused in another study, on human thymus T cells.

The V call is TRBV6-5, the J call TRBJ2-2, with a weak D call TRBD1 (6 bases). The specimen was thymocytes. This TCR was recovered from a boy under three years old with a congenital heart defect. This CDR3 is CASRGASNTGELFF. DNA for the CDR3: TGTGCCAGCAGGGGGGCTTCGAACACCGGGGAGCTGTTTTTT.